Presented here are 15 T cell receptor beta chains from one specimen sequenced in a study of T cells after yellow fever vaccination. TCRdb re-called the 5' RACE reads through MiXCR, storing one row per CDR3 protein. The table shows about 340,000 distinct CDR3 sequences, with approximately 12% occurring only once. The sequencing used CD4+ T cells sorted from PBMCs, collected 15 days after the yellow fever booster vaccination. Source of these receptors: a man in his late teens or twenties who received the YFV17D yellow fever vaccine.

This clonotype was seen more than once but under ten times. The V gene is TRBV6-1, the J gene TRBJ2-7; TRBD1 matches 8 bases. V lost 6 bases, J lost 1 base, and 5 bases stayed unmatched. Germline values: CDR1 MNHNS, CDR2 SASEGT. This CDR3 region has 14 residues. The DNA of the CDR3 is TGTGCCAGCAGGTGGGACAGGACGTCCTACGAGCAGTACGTC. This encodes CASRWDRTSYEQYV.

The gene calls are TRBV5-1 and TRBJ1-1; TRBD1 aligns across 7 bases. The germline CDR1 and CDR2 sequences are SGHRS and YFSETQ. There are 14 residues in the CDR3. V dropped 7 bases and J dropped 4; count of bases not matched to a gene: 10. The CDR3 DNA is TGCGCCAGCCGTAGACAGGGCCGGGTCACTGAAGCTTTCTTT. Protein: CASRRQGRVTEAFF.

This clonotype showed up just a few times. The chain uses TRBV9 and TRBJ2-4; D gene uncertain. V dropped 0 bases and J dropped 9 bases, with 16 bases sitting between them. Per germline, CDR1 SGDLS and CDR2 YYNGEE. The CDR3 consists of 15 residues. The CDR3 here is CASSVGGAHNVIQYF. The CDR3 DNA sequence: TGTGCCAGCAGCGTAGGAGGAGCTCACAACGTCATTCAGTACTTC.

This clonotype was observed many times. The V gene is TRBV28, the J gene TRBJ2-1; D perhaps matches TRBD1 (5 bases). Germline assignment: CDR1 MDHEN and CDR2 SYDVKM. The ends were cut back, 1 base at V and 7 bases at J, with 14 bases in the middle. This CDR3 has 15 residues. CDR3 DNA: TGTGCCAGCAGTTTATCGGCAGGGTTGGGTAATGAGCAGTTCTTC. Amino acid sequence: CASSLSAGLGNEQFF.

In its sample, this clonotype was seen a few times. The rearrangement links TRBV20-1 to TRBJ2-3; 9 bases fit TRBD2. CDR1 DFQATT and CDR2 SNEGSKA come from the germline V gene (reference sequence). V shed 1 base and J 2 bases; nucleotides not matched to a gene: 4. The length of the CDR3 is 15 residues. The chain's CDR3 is CSARVLAGNTDTQYF. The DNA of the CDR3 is TGCAGTGCTAGAGTTCTAGCGGGAAACACAGATACGCAGTATTTT.

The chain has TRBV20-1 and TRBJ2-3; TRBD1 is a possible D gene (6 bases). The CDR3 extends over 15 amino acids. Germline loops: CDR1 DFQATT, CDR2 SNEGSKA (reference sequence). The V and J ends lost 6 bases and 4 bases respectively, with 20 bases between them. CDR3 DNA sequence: TGCAGTGCAACCCCCGGGACAAAGGTCCCAGATACGCAGTATTTT. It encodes CSATPGTKVPDTQYF.

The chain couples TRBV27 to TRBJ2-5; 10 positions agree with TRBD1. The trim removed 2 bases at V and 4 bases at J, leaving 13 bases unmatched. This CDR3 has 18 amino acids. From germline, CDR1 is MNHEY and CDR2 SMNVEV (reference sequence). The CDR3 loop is CASSLQYPDRGFSETQYF. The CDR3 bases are TGTGCCAGCAGTTTACAATATCCGGACAGGGGGTTTTCAGAGACCCAGTACTTC.

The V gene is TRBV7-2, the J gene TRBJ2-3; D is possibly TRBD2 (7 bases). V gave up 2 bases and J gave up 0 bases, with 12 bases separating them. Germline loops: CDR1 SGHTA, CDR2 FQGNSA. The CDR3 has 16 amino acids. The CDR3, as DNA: TGTGCCAGCAGCTTATATGGCGGGGGCAGCACAGATACGCAGTATTTT. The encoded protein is CASSLYGGGSTDTQYF.

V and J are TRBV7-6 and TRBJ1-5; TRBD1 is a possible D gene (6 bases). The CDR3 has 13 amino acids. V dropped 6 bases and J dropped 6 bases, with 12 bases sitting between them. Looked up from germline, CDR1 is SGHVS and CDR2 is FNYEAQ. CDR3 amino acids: CASSYLQGQPQHF. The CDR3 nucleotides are TGTGCCAGCAGTTACTTACAGGGTCAGCCCCAGCATTTT.

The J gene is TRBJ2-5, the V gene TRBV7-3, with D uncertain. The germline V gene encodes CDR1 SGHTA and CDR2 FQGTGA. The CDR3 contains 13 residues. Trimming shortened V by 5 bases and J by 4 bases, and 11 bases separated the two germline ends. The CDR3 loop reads CASSRSTGETQYF. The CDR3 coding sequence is TGTGCCAGCAGCCGGTCCACCGGAGAGACCCAGTACTTC.

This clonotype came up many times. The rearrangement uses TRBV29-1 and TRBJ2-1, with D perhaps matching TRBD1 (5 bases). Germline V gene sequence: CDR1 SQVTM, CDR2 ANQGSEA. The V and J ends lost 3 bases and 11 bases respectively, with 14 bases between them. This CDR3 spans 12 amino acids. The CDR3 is CSVDRGREKQFF. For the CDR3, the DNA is TGCAGCGTTGATCGTGGCAGGGAAAAGCAGTTCTTC.

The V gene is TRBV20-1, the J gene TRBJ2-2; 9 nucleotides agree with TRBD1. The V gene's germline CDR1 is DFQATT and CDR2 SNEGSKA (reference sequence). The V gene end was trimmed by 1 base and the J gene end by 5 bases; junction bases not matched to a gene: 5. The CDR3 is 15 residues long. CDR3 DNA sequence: TGCAGTGCTAGAGCAACAGGGGGCAAGACCGGGGAGCTGTTTTTT. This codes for CSARATGGKTGELFF.

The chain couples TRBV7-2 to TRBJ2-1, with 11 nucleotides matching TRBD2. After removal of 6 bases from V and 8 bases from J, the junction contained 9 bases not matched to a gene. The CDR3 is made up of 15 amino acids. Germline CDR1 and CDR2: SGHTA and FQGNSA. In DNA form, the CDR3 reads TGTGCCAGCAGACGACTAGCGGGGATAGGCGATGAGCAGTTCTTC. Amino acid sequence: CASRRLAGIGDEQFF. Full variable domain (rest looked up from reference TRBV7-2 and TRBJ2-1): GAGVSQSPSNKVTEKGKDVELRCDPISGHTALYWYRQSLGQGLEFLIYFQGNSAPDKSGLPSDRFSAERTGGSVSTLTIQRTQQEDSAVYLCASRRLAGIGDEQFFGPGTRLTVL.

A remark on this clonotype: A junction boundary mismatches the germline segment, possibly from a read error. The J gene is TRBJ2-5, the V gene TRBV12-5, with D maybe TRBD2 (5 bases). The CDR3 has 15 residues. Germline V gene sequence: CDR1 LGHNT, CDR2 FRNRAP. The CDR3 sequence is CASGLGMEVQETQYF. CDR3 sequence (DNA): TGTGCTAGTGGCTTGGGAATGGAGGTCCAAGAGACCCAGTACTTC.

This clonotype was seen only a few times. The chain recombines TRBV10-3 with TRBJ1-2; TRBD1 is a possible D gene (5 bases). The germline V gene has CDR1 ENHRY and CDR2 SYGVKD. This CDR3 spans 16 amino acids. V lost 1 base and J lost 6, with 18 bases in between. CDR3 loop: CAISEFFTGTSDGYTF. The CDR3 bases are TGTGCCATCAGTGAGTTCTTTACGGGGACGTCCGATGGCTACACCTTC.